According to its frequency, the clone carrying this T cell receptor beta chain is medium-sized. CDR1 MGHRA and CDR2 YSYEKL come from the germline V gene. The CDR3 has 16 residues. UMI-labeled 5' RACE yielded the TCR beta libraries. TCRdb reprocessed the 5' RACE reads, keeping one entry per CDR3 protein, no DNA. The table for this sample gives about 5,000 distinct CDR3 sequences. This sample stems from a study of human CD8 memory T cell subsets. This receptor was identified in a human donor in good health. V usage is TRBV4-1 and J usage is TRBJ2-1; TCRdb indicates TRBD1, and absent DNA this call remains unverified. Sequenced material: CD8+ T cells from PBMCs. The CDR3: CASSQEMGGSYNEQFF.